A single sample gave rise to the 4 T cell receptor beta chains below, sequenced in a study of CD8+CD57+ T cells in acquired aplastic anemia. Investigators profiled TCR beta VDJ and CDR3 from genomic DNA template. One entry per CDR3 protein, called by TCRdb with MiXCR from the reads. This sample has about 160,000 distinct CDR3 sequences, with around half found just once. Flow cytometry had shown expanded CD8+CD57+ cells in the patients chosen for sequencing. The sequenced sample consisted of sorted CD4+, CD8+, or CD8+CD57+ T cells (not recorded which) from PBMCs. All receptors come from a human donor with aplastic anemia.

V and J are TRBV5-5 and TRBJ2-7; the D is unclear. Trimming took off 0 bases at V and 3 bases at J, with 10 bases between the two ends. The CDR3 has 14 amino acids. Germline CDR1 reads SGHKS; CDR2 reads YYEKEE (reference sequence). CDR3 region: CASSLAPNVYEQYF. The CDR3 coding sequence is TGTGCCAGCAGCTTGGCCCCTAACGTCTACGAGCAGTACTTC.

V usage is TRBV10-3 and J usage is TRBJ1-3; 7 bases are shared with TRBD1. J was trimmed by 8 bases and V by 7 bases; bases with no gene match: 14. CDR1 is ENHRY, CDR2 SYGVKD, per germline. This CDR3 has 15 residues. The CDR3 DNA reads TGTGCCATCACCGATACTGCTGACAGGGCGGACACCATATATTTT. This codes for CAITDTADRADTIYF.

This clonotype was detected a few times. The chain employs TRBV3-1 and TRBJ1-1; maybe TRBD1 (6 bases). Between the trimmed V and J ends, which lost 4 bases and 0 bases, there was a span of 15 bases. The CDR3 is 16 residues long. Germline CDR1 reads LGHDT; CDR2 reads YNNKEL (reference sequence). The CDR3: CASSPGARGMNTEAFF. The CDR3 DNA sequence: TGTGCCAGCAGCCCAGGGGCGAGGGGCATGAACACTGAAGCTTTCTTT.

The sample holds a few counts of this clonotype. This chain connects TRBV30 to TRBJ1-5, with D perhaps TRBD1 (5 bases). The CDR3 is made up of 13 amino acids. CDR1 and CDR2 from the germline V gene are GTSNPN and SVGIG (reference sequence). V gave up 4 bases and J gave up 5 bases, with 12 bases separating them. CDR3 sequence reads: CAWKRQPDQPQHF. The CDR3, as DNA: TGTGCCTGGAAAAGACAGCCAGATCAGCCCCAGCATTTT.